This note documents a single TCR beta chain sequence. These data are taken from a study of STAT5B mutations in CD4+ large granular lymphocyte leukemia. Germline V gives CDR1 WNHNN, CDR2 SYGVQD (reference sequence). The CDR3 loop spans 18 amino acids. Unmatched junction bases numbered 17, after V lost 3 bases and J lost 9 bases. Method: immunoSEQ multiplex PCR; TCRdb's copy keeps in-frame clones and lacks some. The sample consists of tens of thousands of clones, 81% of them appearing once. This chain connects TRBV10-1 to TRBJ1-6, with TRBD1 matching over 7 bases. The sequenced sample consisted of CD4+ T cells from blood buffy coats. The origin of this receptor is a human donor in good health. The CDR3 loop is CASSDPERTGLICSPLHF. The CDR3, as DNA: TGCGCCAGCAGTGACCCCGAAAGGACAGGTCTAATTTGTTCACCCCTCCACTTT.